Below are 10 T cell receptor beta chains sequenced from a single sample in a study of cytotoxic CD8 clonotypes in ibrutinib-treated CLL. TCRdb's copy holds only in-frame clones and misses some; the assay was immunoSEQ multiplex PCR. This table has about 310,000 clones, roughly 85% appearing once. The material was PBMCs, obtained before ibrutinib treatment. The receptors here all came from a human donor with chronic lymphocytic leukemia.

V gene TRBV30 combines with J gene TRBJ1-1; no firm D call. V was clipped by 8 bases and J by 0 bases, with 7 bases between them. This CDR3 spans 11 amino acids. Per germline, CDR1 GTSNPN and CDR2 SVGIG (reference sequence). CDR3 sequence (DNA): TGTGCCGGAACCATGAACACTGAAGCTTTCTTT. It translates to CAGTMNTEAFF.

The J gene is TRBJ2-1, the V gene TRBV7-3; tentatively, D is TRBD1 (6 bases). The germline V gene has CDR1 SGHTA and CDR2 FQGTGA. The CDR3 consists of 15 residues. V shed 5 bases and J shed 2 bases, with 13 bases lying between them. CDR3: CASSQSGETYNEQFF. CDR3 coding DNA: TGTGCCAGCAGCCAGTCAGGGGAGACCTACAATGAGCAGTTCTTC.

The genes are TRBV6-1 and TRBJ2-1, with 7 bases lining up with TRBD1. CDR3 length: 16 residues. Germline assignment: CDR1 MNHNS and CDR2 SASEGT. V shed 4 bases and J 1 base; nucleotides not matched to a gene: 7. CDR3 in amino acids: CASSAEGARSYNEQFF. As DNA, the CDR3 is TGTGCCAGCAGTGCCGAGGGGGCCCGTTCCTACAATGAGCAGTTCTTC.

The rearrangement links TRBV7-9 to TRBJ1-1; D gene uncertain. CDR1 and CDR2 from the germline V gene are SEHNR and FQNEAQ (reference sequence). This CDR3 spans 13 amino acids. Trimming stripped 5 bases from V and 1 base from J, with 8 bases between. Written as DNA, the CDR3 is TGTGCCAGCAGCCTTCAAGCGAACACTGAAGCTTTCTTT. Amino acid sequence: CASSLQANTEAFF.

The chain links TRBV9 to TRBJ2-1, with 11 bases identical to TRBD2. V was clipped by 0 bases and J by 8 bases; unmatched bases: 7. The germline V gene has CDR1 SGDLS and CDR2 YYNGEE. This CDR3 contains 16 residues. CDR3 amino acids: CASSVGVLGLADEQFF. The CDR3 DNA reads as TGTGCCAGCAGCGTAGGAGTCTTGGGACTAGCGGATGAGCAGTTCTTC.

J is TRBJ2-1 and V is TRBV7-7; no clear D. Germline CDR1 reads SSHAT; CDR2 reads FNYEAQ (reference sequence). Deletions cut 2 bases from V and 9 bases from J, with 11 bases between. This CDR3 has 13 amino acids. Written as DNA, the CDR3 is TGTGCCAGCAGCTTAATCCGTGCTGGTGAGCAGTTCTTC. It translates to CASSLIRAGEQFF. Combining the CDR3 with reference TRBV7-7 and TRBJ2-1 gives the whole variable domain GAGVSQSPRYKVTKRGQDVTLRCDPISSHATLYWYQQALGQGPEFLTYFNYEAQPDKSGLPSDRFSAERPEGSISTLTIQRTEQRDSAMYRCASSLIRAGEQFFGPGTRLTVL.

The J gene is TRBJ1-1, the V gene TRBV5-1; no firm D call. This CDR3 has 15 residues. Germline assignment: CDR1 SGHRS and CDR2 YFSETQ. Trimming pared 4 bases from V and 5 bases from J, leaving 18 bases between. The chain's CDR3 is CASSPEVGRSTEAFF. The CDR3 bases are TGCGCCAGCAGCCCAGAGGTCGGACGTAGTACTGAAGCTTTCTTT.

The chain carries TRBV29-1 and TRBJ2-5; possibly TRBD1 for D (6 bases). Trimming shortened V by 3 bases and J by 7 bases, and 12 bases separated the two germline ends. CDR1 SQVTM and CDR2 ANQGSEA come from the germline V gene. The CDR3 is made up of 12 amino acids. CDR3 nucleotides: TGCAGCGTTGACCGGGACATAGGGACCCAGTACTTC. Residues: CSVDRDIGTQYF.

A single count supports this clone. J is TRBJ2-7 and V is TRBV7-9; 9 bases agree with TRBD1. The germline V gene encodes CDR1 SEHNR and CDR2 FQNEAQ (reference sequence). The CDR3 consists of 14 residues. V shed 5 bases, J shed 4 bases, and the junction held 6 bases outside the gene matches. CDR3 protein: CASSRSDRGYEQYF. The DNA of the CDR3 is TGTGCCAGCAGCCGTTCGGACAGGGGATACGAGCAGTACTTC.

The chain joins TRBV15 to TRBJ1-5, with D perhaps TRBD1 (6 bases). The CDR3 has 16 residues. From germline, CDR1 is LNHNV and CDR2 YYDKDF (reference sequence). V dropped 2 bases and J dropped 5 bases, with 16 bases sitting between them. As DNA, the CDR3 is TGTGCCACCAGCAGATCCCGGGACAATCCCGATCAGCCCCAGCATTTT. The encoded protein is CATSRSRDNPDQPQHF.